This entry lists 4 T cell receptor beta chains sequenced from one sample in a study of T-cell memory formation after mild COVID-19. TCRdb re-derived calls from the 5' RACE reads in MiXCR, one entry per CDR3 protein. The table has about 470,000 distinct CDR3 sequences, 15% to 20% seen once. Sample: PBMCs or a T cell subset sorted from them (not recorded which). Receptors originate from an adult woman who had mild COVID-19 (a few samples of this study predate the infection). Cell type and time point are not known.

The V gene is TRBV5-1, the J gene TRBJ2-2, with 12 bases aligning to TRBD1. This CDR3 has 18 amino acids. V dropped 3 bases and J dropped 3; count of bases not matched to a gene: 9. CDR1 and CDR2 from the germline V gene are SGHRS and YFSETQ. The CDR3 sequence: CASSSVPGQGADTGELFF. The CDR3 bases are TGCGCCAGCAGCTCTGTCCCGGGACAGGGGGCGGACACCGGGGAGCTGTTTTTT.

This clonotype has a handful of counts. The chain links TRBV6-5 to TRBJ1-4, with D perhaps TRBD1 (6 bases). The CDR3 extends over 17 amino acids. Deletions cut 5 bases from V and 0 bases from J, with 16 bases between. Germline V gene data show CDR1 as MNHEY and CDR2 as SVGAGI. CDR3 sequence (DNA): TGTGCCAGCAGTCGGGGGGCGCCGGGGACAACTAATGAAAAACTGTTTTTT. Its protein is CASSRGAPGTTNEKLFF.

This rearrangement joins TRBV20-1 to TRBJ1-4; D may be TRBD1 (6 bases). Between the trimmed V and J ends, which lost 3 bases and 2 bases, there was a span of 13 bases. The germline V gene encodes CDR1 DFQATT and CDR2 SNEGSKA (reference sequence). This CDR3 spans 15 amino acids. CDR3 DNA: TGCAGTGCTAGGCAACAGGGCGGGACTAATGAAAAACTGTTTTTT. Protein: CSARQQGGTNEKLFF.

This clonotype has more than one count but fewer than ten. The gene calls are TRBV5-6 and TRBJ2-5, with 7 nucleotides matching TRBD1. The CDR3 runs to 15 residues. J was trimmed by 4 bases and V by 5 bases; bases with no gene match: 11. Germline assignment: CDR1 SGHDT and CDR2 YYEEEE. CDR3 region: CASRETGFLGETQYF. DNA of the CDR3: TGTGCCAGCAGAGAGACAGGGTTTTTAGGAGAGACCCAGTACTTC.